What follows are 19 T cell receptor beta chains derived from one specimen sequenced in a study of OX40 agonist ivuxolimab in advanced cancers. TCRdb's copy holds only in-frame clones and misses some; the assay was immunoSEQ multiplex PCR. This sample has about 55,000 clones; roughly 86% occur once, and the top ten carry 5.5% to 7%. The sequenced sample was CD4+ or CD8+ T cells sorted from blood, obtained in a trial of the OX40 agonist ivuxolimab. The receptors shown here come from an adult with an advanced solid tumor such as melanoma, head and neck, liver or kidney cancer.

This chain uses TRBV14 with TRBJ2-2; TRBD2 might be the D (5 bases). This CDR3 region has 15 residues. Germline V CDR1 and CDR2: SGHDN, FVKESK. V was clipped by 1 base and J by 4 bases, with 10 bases between them. In DNA form, the CDR3 reads TGTGCCAGCAGCCAAGTACGGCTAGCCACCGGGGAGCTGTTTTTT. Translating it yields CASSQVRLATGELFF.

The V gene is TRBV30, the J gene TRBJ2-5; no reliable D call. The V gene's germline CDR1 is GTSNPN and CDR2 SVGIG (reference sequence). This CDR3 is 12 amino acids long. V gave up 3 bases and J gave up 2 bases, with 7 bases separating them. CDR3 in amino acids: CAWRVFQETQYF. The CDR3 nucleotides read TGTGCCTGGAGAGTCTTTCAAGAGACCCAGTACTTC.

This rearrangement joins TRBV5-1 to TRBJ2-7; a weak D match, TRBD2 (7 bases). Germline lookup yields CDR1 SGHRS and CDR2 YFSETQ. The CDR3 totals 16 residues. V gave up 0 bases and J gave up 1 base, with 14 bases separating them. The CDR3 protein is CASSLAGGRSSYEQYF. The CDR3 nucleotides are TGCGCCAGCAGCTTGGCCGGGGGGCGCAGTTCCTACGAGCAGTACTTC.

The rearrangement uses TRBV11-1 and TRBJ1-1, with no clear D. CDR1 is SGHAT and CDR2 is FQDESV in the germline V gene (reference sequence). The CDR3 runs to 14 residues. V was cut by 7 bases and J by 2 bases, with 14 bases left in between. The CDR3 is CASTSDLTNTEAFF. As DNA, the CDR3 is TGTGCCAGCACCTCGGACCTGACAAACACTGAAGCTTTCTTT.

V usage is TRBV7-2 and J usage is TRBJ1-1; D is uncertain. From germline, CDR1 is SGHTA and CDR2 FQGNSA. This CDR3 has 14 residues. V was cut by 4 bases and J by 4 bases, with 13 bases left in between. CDR3 DNA sequence: TGTGCCAGCAGCTCGACACCTGGGAGCACTGAAGCTTTCTTT. It is translated as CASSSTPGSTEAFF. Supplemented by reference TRBV7-2 and TRBJ1-1, the full variable domain reads GAGVSQSPSNKVTEKGKDVELRCDPISGHTALYWYRQSLGQGLEFLIYFQGNSAPDKSGLPSDRFSAERTGGSVSTLTIQRTQQEDSAVYLCASSSTPGSTEAFFGQGTRLTVV.

This sequence joins TRBV5-1 and TRBJ1-2; D gene unclear. The CDR3 has 14 amino acids. Germline CDR1 and CDR2: SGHRS and YFSETQ. The V end was cut by 0 bases, the J end by 4 bases, with 10 bases between. CDR3 region: CASSLDGPPYGYTF. The CDR3, as DNA: TGCGCCAGCAGCTTGGACGGACCGCCCTATGGCTACACCTTC.

The rearrangement joins TRBV10-3 to TRBJ2-1; D possibly corresponds to TRBD2 (5 bases). The ends were cut back, 3 bases at V and 0 bases at J, with 12 bases in the middle. CDR3 size: 16 residues. Germline CDR1 ENHRY, CDR2 SYGVKD. DNA of the CDR3: TGTGCCATCAGTGATGAACGGGGAAGCTCCTACAATGAGCAGTTCTTC. Translated, it gives CAISDERGSSYNEQFF.

V gene TRBV20-1 combines with J gene TRBJ2-1, with TRBD1 matching 7 bases. The CDR3 covers 11 residues. Germline CDR1 DFQATT, CDR2 SNEGSKA (reference sequence). V shed 5 bases, J shed 14 bases, and the junction held 9 bases outside the gene matches. CDR3 amino acids: CSARQGMLKFF. The CDR3 DNA reads TGCAGTGCTCGACAGGGAATGTTGAAGTTCTTC.

This clone occurred once. The rearrangement uses TRBV5-6 and TRBJ2-1; 9 positions match TRBD2. Germline CDR1 and CDR2: SGHDT and YYEEEE. V was clipped by 2 bases and J by 6 bases; unmatched bases: 6. The CDR3 totals 15 residues. The CDR3 loop reads CASSFAGLAVNEQFF. CDR3 DNA sequence: TGTGCCAGCAGCTTCGCGGGACTAGCTGTCAATGAGCAGTTCTTC.

V usage is TRBV11-2 and J usage is TRBJ2-3; tentatively, D is TRBD2 (6 bases). This CDR3 is 14 amino acids long. V was trimmed by 3 bases and J by 6 bases, leaving 13 bases between them. Germline V CDR1 and CDR2: SGHAT, FQNNGV. CDR3 in DNA: TGTGCCAGCAGCTTCACGGCTAGCGACGATACGCAGTATTTT. Translating gives CASSFTASDDTQYF.

As to this clone: The junction and the germline gene differ at one end; a read error may be behind it. V is TRBV7-7 and J is TRBJ2-5, with D perhaps TRBD1 or TRBD2 (6 bases each). Germline CDR1 reads SSHAT; CDR2 reads FNYEAQ (reference sequence). The CDR3 is made up of 14 amino acids. The CDR3 protein is CASSLGGRQETQYF. The CDR3 DNA reads TGTGCTAGCAGCTTAGGGGGGCGGCAAGAGACCCAGTACTTC.

CDR3 loop: CASSQSAGGPVDTQYF. The CDR3 DNA is TGCGCCAGCAGCCAGTCCGCGGGAGGGCCTGTCGATACGCAGTATTTT. This rearrangement joins TRBV4-1 to TRBJ2-3; TRBD2 matches at 9 bases. Per the germline V gene, CDR1 is MGHRA and CDR2 is YSYEKL. Losses at the gene ends were 3 bases for V and 6 bases for J; bases not matched to a gene: 10. The CDR3 contains 16 residues.

The J gene is TRBJ2-2, the V gene TRBV18; TRBD2 aligns across 8 bases. The V gene's germline CDR1 is KGHSH and CDR2 LQKENI. This CDR3 has 16 residues. With V trimmed by 3 bases and J by 3 bases, 6 bases remained unmatched. This CDR3 reads CASSPGTSGHTGELFF. Here the CDR3 DNA reads TGTGCCAGCTCACCGGGAACTAGCGGCCACACCGGGGAGCTGTTTTTT.

The chain couples TRBV19 to TRBJ1-5; TRBD1 matches at 11 bases. Looked up from germline, CDR1 is LNHDA and CDR2 is SQIVND (reference sequence). The CDR3 runs to 15 residues. The V and J ends lost 4 bases and 7 bases, in that order; junction bases with no gene match: 6. The CDR3 sequence is CASSTGTGGGQPQHF. The CDR3 DNA reads as TGTGCCAGTAGTACCGGGACAGGGGGTGGCCAGCCCCAGCATTTT.

The genes are TRBV5-1 and TRBJ2-5, with 7 bases that match TRBD1. CDR1 SGHRS and CDR2 YFSETQ come from the germline V gene. This CDR3 has 14 amino acids. V lost 5 bases to trimming and J lost 3 bases; unmatched junction nucleotides: 7. The CDR3 DNA reads TGCGCCAGCAGTAGGGACAGAGGGGAAGAGACCCAGTACTTC. Encoded protein: CASSRDRGEETQYF.

The chain is built from TRBV4-1 and TRBJ2-3, with D possibly TRBD1 on 6 matching bases. The germline CDR1 and CDR2 sequences are MGHRA and YSYEKL. This CDR3 spans 13 amino acids. V shed 4 bases and J shed 6 bases, with 11 bases lying between them. CDR3 residues: CASSLQGRDTQYF. The CDR3 DNA follows: TGCGCCAGCAGCCTACAGGGTAGGGATACGCAGTATTTT.

This clone showed up just a few times. This chain uses TRBV19 with TRBJ1-1; D might be TRBD1 (6 bases). V shed 7 bases and J shed 6 bases, with 21 bases lying between them. Per germline, CDR1 LNHDA and CDR2 SQIVND (reference sequence). This CDR3 comprises 15 residues. CDR3 amino acids: CASTAGGLLGSEAFF. The CDR3, as DNA: TGTGCCAGTACCGCCGGGGGCTTACTTGGGTCTGAAGCTTTCTTT.

This chain links TRBV6-6 with TRBJ2-7; D may be TRBD2 (6 bases). The CDR3 sequence is 13 residues long. Germline V gives CDR1 MNHNY, CDR2 SVGAGI (reference sequence). Trimming removed 8 bases at V and 1 base at J, with 12 bases between. CDR3 DNA sequence: TGTGCCAGCCATCCGGCGGGGTCCTACGAGCAGTACTTC. Encoded protein: CASHPAGSYEQYF.

This clone has just one count. The V call is TRBV7-6, the J call TRBJ2-1, with D tentatively TRBD1 or TRBD2 (5 bases each). The germline gives CDR1 SGHVS, CDR2 FNYEAQ. Trimming left V 3 bases short and J 14 bases short, with 17 bases between. The CDR3 is 13 residues long. CDR3 amino acids: CASSFGARGEKFF. DNA of the CDR3: TGTGCCAGCAGCTTCGGGGCTCGGGGAGAGAAGTTCTTC.